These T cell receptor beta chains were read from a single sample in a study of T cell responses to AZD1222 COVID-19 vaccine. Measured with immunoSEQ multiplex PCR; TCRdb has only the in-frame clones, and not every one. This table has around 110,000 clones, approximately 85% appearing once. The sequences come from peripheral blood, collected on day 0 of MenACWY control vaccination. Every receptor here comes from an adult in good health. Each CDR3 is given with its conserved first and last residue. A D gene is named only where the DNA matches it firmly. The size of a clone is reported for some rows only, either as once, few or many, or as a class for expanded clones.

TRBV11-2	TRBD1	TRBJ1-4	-	TGTGCCAGCAGCTTAGACTGGACAGGGGATGAAAAACTGTTTTTT	CASSLDWTGDEKLFF
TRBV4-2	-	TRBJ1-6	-	TGTGCCAGCAGCCAACCCTTTTTGGTACTGGATAATTCACCCCTCCACTTT	CASSQPFLVLDNSPLHF
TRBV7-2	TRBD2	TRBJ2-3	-	TGTGCCAGCAGCTTGGTGCTAGCGGTAAGCACAGATACGCAGTATTTT	CASSLVLAVSTDTQYF
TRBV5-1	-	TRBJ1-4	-	TGCGCCAGCAGGCGAGGGTCCGAACTAACTAATGAAAAACTGTTTTTT	CASRRGSELTNEKLFF
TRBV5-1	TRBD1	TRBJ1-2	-	TGCGCCAGCAGCTTACTGACCGGGACAGGGGGCGCAGGAGGCTACACCTTC	CASSLLTGTGGAGGYTF
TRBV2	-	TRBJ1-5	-	TGTGCCAGCAGTGAACTGTCAGGGTACGAGCCCCAGCATTTT	CASSELSGYEPQHF
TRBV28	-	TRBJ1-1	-	TGTGCCAGCAGTTTACTGGCAGGGAAAAATGAAGCTTTCTTT	CASSLLAGKNEAFF
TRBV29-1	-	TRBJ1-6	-	TGCAGCGTTCGGGTCGGGGGCGGTAGAAATTCACCCCTCCACTTT	CSVRVGGGRNSPLHF
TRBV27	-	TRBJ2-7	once	TGTGCCAGCAGTTTATATGGCGTGGGGAACTACGAGCAGTACTTC	CASSLYGVGNYEQYF
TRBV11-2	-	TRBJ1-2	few	TGTGCCAGCAGCTTAGAACCGGCGGCAGGGGACGGCTACACCTTC	CASSLEPAAGDGYTF
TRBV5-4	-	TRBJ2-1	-	TGTGCCAGCAGCTTGGAAATGGGGCCAAGACCCTCAGCCTACAATGAGCAGTTCTTC	CASSLEMGPRPSAYNEQFF
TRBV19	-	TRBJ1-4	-	TGTGCCACAACGATGGGGGGTGCAACTAATGAAAAACTGTTTTTT	CATTMGGATNEKLFF
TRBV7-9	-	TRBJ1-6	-	TGTGCCAGCAGCCCAGGGGATTGGTCCCTCCACTTT	CASSPGDWSLHF
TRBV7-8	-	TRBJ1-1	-	TGTGCCAGCAGCCCTCTCCTTCGGGGGGCTGGCACTGAAGCTTTCTTT	CASSPLLRGAGTEAFF
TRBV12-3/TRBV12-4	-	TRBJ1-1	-	TGTGCCAGCAGCGTGACGGGGAATGAAGCTTTCTTT	CASSVTGNEAFF
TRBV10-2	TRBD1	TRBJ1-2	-	TGCGCCAGCAGCCGAGCGGGACAGGGGGCTCGCTATGGCTACACCTTC	CASSRAGQGARYGYTF